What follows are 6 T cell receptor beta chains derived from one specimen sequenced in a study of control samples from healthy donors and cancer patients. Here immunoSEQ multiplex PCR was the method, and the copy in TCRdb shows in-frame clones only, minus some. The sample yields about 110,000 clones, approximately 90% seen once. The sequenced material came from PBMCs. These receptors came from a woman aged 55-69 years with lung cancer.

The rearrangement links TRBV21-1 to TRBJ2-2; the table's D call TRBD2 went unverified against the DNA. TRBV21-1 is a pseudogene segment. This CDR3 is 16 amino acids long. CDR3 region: CASSKGLAGGIGELFF. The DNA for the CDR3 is TGTGCCAGCAGCAAAGGGTTAGCGGGGGGGATCGGGGAGCTGTTTTTT.

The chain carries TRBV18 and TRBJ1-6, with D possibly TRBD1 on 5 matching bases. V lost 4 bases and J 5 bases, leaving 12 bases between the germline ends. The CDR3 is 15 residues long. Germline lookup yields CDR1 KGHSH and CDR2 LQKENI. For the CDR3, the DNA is TGTGCCAGCTCACGGGGCGGACCCGATAATTCACCCCTCCACTTT. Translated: CASSRGGPDNSPLHF.

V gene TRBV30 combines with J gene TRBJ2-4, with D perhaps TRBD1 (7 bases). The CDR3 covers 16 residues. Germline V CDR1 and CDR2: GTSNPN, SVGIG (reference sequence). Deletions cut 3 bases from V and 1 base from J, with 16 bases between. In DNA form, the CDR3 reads TGTGCCTGGAGCCCCGGGGCAGGGGGGGCCAAAAACATTCAGTACTTC. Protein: CAWSPGAGGAKNIQYF.

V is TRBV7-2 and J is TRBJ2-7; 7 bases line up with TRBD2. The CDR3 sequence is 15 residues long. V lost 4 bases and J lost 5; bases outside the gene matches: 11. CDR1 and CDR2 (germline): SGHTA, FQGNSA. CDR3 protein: CASSSGRAGTHEQYF. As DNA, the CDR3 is TGTGCCAGCAGCTCTGGGAGGGCGGGAACACACGAGCAGTACTTC.

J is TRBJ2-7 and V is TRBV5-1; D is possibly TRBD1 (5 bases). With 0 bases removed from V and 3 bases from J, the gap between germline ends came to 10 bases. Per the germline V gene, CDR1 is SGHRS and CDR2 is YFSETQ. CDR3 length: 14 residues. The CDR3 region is CASSLEGVVYEQYF. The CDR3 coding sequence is TGCGCCAGCAGCTTGGAAGGGGTTGTCTACGAGCAGTACTTC.

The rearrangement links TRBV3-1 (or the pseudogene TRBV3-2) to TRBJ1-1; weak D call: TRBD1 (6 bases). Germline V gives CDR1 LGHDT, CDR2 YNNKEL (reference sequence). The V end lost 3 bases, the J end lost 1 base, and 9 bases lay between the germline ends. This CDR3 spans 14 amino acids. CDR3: CASSQDRGNTEAFF. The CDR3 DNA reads TGTGCCAGCAGCCAGGACAGAGGGAACACTGAAGCTTTCTTT.